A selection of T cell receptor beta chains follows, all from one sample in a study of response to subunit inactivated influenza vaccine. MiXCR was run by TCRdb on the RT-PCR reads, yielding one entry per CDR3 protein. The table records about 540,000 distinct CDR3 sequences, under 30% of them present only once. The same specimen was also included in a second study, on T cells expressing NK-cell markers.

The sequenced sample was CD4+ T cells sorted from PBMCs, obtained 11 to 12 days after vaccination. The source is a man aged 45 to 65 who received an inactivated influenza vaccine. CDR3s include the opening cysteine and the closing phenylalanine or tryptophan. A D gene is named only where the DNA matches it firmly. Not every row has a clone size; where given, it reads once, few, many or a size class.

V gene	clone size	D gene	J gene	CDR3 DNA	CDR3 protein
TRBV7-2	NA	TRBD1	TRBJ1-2	TGTGCCAGCAGCTTAGTCGGGACAGCAGACTATGGCTACACCTTC	CASSLVGTADYGYTF
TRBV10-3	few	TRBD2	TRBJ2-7	TGTGCCATTCGGCAGACAGCGGGGAACTACGAGCAGTACTTC	CAIRQTAGNYEQYF
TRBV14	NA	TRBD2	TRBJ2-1	TGTGCCAGCAGCCAAGCCCCCGGACTAGCGGGACACAATGAGCAGTTCTTC	CASSQAPGLAGHNEQFF
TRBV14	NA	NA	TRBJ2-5	TGTGCCAGCAGCCCGGCAGGGGTCAGGGAGACCCAGTACTTC	CASSPAGVRETQYF
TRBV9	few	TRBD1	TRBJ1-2	TGTGCCAGCAGCGTGGGGGGACAGATCCTCTATGGCTACACCTTC	CASSVGGQILYGYTF
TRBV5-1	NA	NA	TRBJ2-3	TGCGCCAGCAGCTTGGAATCTGGATTAGTTAATACGCAGTATTTT	CASSLESGLVNTQYF
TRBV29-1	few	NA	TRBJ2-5	TGCAGCGTTAGAGGGACACCACAAGAGACCCAGTACTTC	CSVRGTPQETQYF
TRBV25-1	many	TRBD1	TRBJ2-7	TGTGCCAGCTCGACAGGGTTCTCCTACGAGCAGTACTTC	CASSTGFSYEQYF
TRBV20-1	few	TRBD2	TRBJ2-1	TGCAGTGCTAGTAGGGAGGGCTCCTACAATGAGCAGTTCTTC	CSASREGSYNEQFF
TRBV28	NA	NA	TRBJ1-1	TGTGCCAGCAGCGCTGGGGGGATGAACACTGAAGCTTTCTTT	CASSAGGMNTEAFF
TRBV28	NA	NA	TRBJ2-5	TGTGCCAGCAGTTGGAGATTGGCAGAATCCCAAGAGACCCAGTACTTC	CASSWRLAESQETQYF
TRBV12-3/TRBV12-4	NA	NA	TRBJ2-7	TGTGCCAGCAGTAAATGGTCTAGTCTCTACGAGCAGTACTTC	CASSKWSSLYEQYF
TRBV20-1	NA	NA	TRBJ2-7	TGCAGTGCTAGAGATGATCGGGGTGAGCAGTACTTC	CSARDDRGEQYF
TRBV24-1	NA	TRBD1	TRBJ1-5	TGCGCGACCAGGGACAGCGGTCCAAATCAGCCCCAGCATTTT	CATRDSGPNQPQHF
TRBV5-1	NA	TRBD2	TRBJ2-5	TGCGCCAGCAGCTTGGCCGGGAGGCCGCGGGGAGGAACCCAGTACTTC	CASSLAGRPRGGTQYF
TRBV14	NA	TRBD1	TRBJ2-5	TGTGCCAGCAGCCCAGGGACAGGACCCAACCAAGAGACCCAGTACTTC	CASSPGTGPNQETQYF
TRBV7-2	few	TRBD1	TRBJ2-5	TGTGCCAGCAGCTTGCCCTCGGGACAGCAAGAGACCCAGTACTTC	CASSLPSGQQETQYF
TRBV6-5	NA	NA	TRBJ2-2	TGTGCCAGCAGTTCGTCACAACGCCAAACCGGGGAGCTGTTTTTT	CASSSSQRQTGELFF
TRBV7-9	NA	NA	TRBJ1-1	TGTGCCAGCGGTATCGGGCGGAACACTGAAGCTTTCTTT	CASGIGRNTEAFF
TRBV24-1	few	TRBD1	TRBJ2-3	TGTGCCACCAGTGACCGGACAGGGGTAGATACGCAGTATTTT	CATSDRTGVDTQYF
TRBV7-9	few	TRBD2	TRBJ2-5	TGTGCCAGCTACCCTAGCGGTCGACAAGAGACCCAGTACTTC	CASYPSGRQETQYF
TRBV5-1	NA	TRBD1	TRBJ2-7	TGCGCCAGCAGCGTAGGGACAGGAGGCTACGAGCAGTACTTC	CASSVGTGGYEQYF
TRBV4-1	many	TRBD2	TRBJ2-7	TGCGCCAGCAGCCAAGGGCTCATCATCCCTAGCGGGAGAGGCGAGCAGTACTTC	CASSQGLIIPSGRGEQYF
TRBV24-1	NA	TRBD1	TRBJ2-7	TGTGCCACCAGTGACCCTCGACAGGGGCCCAGCTACGAGCAGTACTTC	CATSDPRQGPSYEQYF
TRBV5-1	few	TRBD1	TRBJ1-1	TGCGCCAGCAGCTTGGGTTCAGGGGGAGGAACTGAAGCTTTCTTT	CASSLGSGGGTEAFF
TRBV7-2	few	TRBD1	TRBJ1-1	TGTGCCAGCAGCAACAGGGACAGGGGGCCAGCTTTCTTT	CASSNRDRGPAFF
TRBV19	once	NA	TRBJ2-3	TGTGCCAGTAGCAATCGTCTTTTAGCAGATACGCAGTATTTT	CASSNRLLADTQYF
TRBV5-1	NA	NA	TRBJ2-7	TGCGCCAGCAGCTACGTCTCGTCCTACGAGCAGTACTTC	CASSYVSSYEQYF
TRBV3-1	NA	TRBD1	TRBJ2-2	TGTGCCAGCAGCCGTCGACAGGGGGCGCGTACCGGGGAGCTGTTTTTT	CASSRRQGARTGELFF
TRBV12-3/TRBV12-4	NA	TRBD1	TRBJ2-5	TGTGCCAGCAGTCCGACAGGGGGCAAAGAGACCCAGTACTTC	CASSPTGGKETQYF
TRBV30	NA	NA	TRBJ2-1	TGTGCCTGGAGTGGGGGGGAGTTAAATGAGCAGTTCTTC	CAWSGGELNEQFF
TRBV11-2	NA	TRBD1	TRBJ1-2	TGTGCCAGCAGCTCCAGGACAGGTGCGAACTATGGCTACACCTTC	CASSSRTGANYGYTF
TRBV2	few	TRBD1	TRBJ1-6	TGTGCCAGCAGAGAGACAGGGGTTCGCTCTCCCCTCCACTTT	CASRETGVRSPLHF
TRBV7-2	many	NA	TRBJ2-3	TGTGCCAGCAGCCCACTAGTCTCTACGCAGTATTTT	CASSPLVSTQYF
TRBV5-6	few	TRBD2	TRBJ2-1	TGTGCCAGCAGCAAGGGACTAGCGGGAGGGCGCGAGCAGTTCTTC	CASSKGLAGGREQFF
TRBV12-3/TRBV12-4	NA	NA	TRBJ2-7	TGTGCCAGCAGGTCAGGGTTGAGGGAGCAGTACTTC	CASRSGLREQYF
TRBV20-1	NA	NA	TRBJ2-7	TGCAGTGCTAGTCTTTTGGGGGAACCCTACGAGCAGTACTTC	CSASLLGEPYEQYF
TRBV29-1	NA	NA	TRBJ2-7	TGCAGCGTTGAAGATCTCTCCCGCTACGAGCAGTACTTC	CSVEDLSRYEQYF
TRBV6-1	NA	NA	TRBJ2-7	TGTGCCAGCACCCGGGACAACACGCCCTACGAGCAGTACTTC	CASTRDNTPYEQYF
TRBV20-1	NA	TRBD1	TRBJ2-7	TGCAGTGGCGGGACAGGTCACACTAGGGAGCAGTACTTC	CSGGTGHTREQYF
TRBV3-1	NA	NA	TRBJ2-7	TGTGCCAGCAGCCCTTATGCAGGGCCCGAGCAGTACTTC	CASSPYAGPEQYF